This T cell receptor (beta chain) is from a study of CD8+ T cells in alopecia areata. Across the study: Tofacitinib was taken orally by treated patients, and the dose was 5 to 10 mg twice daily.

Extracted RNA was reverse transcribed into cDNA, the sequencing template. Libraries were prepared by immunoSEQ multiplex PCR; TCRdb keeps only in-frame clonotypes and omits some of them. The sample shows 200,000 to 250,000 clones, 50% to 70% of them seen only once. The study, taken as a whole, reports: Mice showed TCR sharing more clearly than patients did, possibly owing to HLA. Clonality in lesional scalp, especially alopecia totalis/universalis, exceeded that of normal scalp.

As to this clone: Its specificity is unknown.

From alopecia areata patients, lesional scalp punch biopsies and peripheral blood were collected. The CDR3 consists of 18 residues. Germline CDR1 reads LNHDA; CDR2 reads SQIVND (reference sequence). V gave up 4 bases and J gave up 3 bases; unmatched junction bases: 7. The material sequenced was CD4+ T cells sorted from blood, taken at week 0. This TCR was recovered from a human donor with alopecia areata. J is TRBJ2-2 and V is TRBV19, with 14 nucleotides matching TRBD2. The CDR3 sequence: CASSTRRLAGGYTGELFF. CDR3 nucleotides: TGTGCCAGTAGTACCCGACGACTAGCGGGAGGGTACACCGGGGAGCTGTTTTTT. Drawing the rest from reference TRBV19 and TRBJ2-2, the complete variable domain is DGGITQSPKYLFRKEGQNVTLSCEQNLNHDAMYWYRQDPGQGLRLIYYSQIVNDFQKGDIAEGYSVSREKKESFPLTVTSAQKNPTAFYLCASSTRRLAGGYTGELFFGEGSRLTVL.